These T cell receptor beta chains were read from a single sample in a study of shared clonotypes between healthy human individuals. TCRdb's copy holds only in-frame clones and misses some; the assay was immunoSEQ multiplex PCR. The data hold more than 900,000 clones, with approximately 78% observed a single time. Sequencing was performed on memory CD4+ T cells from PBMCs. Receptors originate from a man aged 18 to 35 in good health. Some clones in this sample may be carry-over from other donors' samples. CDR3s include the opening cysteine and the closing phenylalanine or tryptophan.

TRBV11-2 | CASSSPGSGANVLTF
TRBV5-1 | CASSPGLAGNNEQFF
TRBV29-1 | CSVVLTSGSFSTDTQYF
TRBV27 | CASSTGTSTDTQYF
TRBV2 | CASSEAQRQGQFF
TRBV30 | CAWSVRGGSTNEKLFF
TRBV10-3 | CAISEVGATEAFF
TRBV5-6 | CASSPLAGTGPYGYTF
TRBV6-1 | CASSLTGFNEKLFF
TRBV4-3 | CASSQGIGTSGNTIYF
TRBV27 | CASSPQTISYEQYF
TRBV6-1 | CASSPRDTQYF
TRBV6-4 | CAHLGSLLGQGSSYEQYF
TRBV29-1 | CSVDGGGGYTF
TRBV7-2 | CASSSGRGVEQYF
TRBV27 | CASPLRRGQPQHF
TRBV2 | CASSSQGYANTGELFF
TRBV6-5 | CASSYSSGAAGNTIYF
TRBV19 | CASSSKPDSNQPQHF
TRBV10-2 | CASSDNDPVGLAGGPKQYF
TRBV21-1 | CASTQERGGKPQHF
TRBV2 | CASSLEGGGYTF
TRBV5-1 | CASSLRAESYGYTF
TRBV5-1 | CASRAGTGGISNQPQHF
TRBV7-9 | CASSVQGGNEQFF
TRBV6-5 | CASTKSETQYF
TRBV4-1 | CASSQGTGQDNEKLFF
TRBV7-3 | CASSLAGGRVDTQYF
TRBV19 | CASSPPGLAGAETQYF
TRBV4-3 | CASSQDLGRTNQPQHF
TRBV19 | CATRDRGIHEQYF
TRBV2 | CASSDHRVGAFF